The 4 T cell receptor beta chains given below trace back to one sample, sequenced in a study of circulating and synovial CD4+ cells in juvenile arthritis. Here immunoSEQ multiplex PCR was the method, and the copy in TCRdb shows in-frame clones only, minus some. This table has 32,000 or so clones, nearly 95% appearing once. The sample taken for sequencing was CD4+ T cells from blood. These receptors came from a human donor with juvenile idiopathic arthritis.

This chain links TRBV10-3 with TRBJ2-6, with D uncertain. V gave up 0 bases and J gave up 2 bases, with 8 bases separating them. The germline gives CDR1 ENHRY, CDR2 SYGVKD. The CDR3 sequence is 16 residues long. The CDR3 reads CAISESGVTGANVLTF. Written as DNA, the CDR3 is TGTGCCATCAGTGAGTCGGGCGTTACTGGGGCCAACGTCCTGACTTTC.

V gene TRBV20-1 combines with J gene TRBJ2-7; a weak D match, TRBD1 (6 bases). V lost 6 bases to trimming and J lost 6 bases, with 12 bases between them. The CDR3 loop spans 11 amino acids. Per the germline V gene, CDR1 is DFQATT and CDR2 is SNEGSKA (reference sequence). CDR3 sequence reads: CSATDRSEQYF. CDR3 DNA sequence: TGCAGTGCAACAGACAGGTCCGAGCAGTACTTC.

The rearrangement uses TRBV10-3 and TRBJ2-3; D perhaps matches TRBD2 (6 bases). V was cut by 8 bases and J by 0 bases, with 6 bases left in between. CDR3 size: 12 residues. Germline V lookup: CDR1 ENHRY, CDR2 SYGVKD. The CDR3 region has the DNA TGTGCCATCGGAGGGAGCACAGATACGCAGTATTTT. It translates to CAIGGSTDTQYF.

V and J are TRBV19 and TRBJ1-1; possible D gene TRBD1, 5 bases. This CDR3 has 14 amino acids. The V end lost 6 bases, the J end lost 0 bases, and 11 bases lay between the germline ends. CDR1 is LNHDA, CDR2 SQIVND, per germline (reference sequence). CDR3 nucleotides: TGTGCCAGTAGGCGGGGGGATATGAACACTGAAGCTTTCTTT. Amino acids: CASRRGDMNTEAFF.